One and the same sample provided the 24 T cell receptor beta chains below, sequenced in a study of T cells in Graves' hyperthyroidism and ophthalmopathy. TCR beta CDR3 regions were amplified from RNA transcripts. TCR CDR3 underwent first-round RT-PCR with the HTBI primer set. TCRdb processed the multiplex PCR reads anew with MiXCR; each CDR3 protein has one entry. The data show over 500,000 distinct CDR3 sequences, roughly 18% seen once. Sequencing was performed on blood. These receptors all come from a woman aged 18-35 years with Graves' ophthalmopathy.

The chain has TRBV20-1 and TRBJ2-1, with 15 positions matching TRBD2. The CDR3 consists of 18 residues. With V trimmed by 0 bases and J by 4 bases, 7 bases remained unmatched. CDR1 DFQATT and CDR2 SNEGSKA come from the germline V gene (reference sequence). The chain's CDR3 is CSARDGLAGGPRYNEQFF. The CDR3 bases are TGCAGTGCTAGAGACGGACTAGCGGGAGGGCCTCGGTACAATGAGCAGTTCTTC.

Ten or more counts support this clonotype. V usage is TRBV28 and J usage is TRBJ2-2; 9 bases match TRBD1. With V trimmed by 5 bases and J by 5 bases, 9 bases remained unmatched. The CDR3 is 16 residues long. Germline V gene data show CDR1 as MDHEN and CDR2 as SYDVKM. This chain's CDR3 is CASSHPIGQGTGELFF. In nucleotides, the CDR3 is TGTGCCAGCAGTCACCCTATAGGACAGGGGACCGGGGAGCTGTTTTTT.

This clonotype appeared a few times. Written as DNA, the CDR3 is TGTGCCAGCAGCTTAGCTAGGGTGCGGGAGGACGAGCAGTACTTC. As protein: CASSLARVREDEQYF. The chain uses TRBV7-2 and TRBJ2-7, with 8 bases lining up with TRBD2. Germline CDR1 is SGHTA and CDR2 is FQGNSA. The CDR3 is made up of 15 amino acids. Losses at the gene ends were 0 bases for V and 5 bases for J; bases not matched to a gene: 6.

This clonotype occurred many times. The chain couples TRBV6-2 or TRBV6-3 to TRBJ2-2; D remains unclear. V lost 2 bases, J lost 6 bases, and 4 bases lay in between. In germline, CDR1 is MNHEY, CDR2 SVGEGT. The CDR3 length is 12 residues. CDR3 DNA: TGTGCCAGCAGTTACGTGGCCGGGGAGCTGTTTTTT. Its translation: CASSYVAGELFF.

The CDR3 DNA reads as TGTGCCAGCCATGGGCCAGCGGGGGGGCTCGAGCAGTACTTC. This sequence encodes CASHGPAGGLEQYF. The chain carries TRBV6-2 or TRBV6-3 and TRBJ2-7; TRBD2 aligns across 10 bases. Losses at the gene ends were 8 bases for V and 6 bases for J; bases not matched to a gene: 10. This CDR3 is built from 14 residues. Germline-derived CDR1 and CDR2 are MNHEY and SVGEGT.

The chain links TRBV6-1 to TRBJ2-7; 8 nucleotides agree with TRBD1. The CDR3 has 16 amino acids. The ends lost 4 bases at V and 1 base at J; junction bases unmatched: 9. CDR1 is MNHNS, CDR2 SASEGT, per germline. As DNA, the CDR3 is TGTGCCAGCAGTGTCGGACAGGGAGGATTTTCCTACGAGCAGTACTTC. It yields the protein CASSVGQGGFSYEQYF.

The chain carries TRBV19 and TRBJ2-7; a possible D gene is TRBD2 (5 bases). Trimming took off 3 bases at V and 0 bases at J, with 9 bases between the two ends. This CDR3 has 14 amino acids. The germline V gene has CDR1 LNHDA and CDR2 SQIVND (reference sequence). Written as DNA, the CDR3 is TGTGCCAGTAGTATCATACGGGACTCCTACGAGCAGTACTTC. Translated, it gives CASSIIRDSYEQYF.

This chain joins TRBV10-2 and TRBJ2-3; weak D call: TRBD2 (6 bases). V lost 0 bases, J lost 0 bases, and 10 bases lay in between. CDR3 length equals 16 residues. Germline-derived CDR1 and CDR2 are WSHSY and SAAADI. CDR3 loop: CASSESGGASTDTQYF. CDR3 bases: TGCGCCAGCAGTGAGTCGGGCGGGGCAAGCACAGATACGCAGTATTTT.

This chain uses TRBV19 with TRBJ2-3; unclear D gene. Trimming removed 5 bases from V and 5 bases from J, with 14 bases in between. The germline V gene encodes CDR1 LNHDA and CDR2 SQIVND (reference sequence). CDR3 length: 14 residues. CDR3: CASSEEWREDTQYF. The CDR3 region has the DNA TGTGCCAGTAGTGAGGAGTGGCGCGAAGATACGCAGTATTTT.

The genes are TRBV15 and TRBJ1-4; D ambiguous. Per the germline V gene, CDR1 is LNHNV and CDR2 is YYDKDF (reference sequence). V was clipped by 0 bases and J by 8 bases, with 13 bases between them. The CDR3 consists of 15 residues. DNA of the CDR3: TGTGCCACCAGCAGAGATGTCAGCCGGGCCGAAAAACTGTTTTTT. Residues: CATSRDVSRAEKLFF.

CDR3 protein: CASSHTGTGESSYEQYF. In nucleotides, the CDR3 is TGCGCCAGCAGCCATACCGGGACAGGGGAAAGCTCCTACGAGCAGTACTTC. The chain employs TRBV4-1 and TRBJ2-7; 10 bases fit TRBD1. Trimming took 3 bases from V and 0 from J; bases not matched to a gene: 8. Germline V gene sequence: CDR1 MGHRA, CDR2 YSYEKL. This CDR3 comprises 17 residues.

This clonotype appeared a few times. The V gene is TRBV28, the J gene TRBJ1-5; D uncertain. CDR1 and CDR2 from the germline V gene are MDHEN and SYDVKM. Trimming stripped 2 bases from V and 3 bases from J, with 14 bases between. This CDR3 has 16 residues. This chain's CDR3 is CASSLGFSVNNQPQHF. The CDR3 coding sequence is TGTGCCAGCAGTTTAGGGTTCAGCGTCAACAATCAGCCCCAGCATTTT. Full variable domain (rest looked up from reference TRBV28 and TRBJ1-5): DVKVTQSSRYLVKRTGEKVFLECVQDMDHENMFWYRQDPGLGLRLIYFSYDVKMKEKGDIPEGYSVSREKKERFSLILESASTNQTSMYLCASSLGFSVNNQPQHFGDGTRLSIL.

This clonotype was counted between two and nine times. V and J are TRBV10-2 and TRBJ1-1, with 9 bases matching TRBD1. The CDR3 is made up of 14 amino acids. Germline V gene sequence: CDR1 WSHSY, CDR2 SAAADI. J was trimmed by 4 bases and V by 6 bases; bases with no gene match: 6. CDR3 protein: CASRGDRGSTEAFF. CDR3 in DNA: TGCGCCAGCAGGGGTGACAGGGGGTCCACTGAAGCTTTCTTT.

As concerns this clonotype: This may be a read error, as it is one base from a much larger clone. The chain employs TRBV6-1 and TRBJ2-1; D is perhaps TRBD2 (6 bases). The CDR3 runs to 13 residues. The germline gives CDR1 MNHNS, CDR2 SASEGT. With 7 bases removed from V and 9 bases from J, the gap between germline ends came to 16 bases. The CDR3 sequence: CASMRREVGEQFF. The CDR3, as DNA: TGTGCCAGCATGAGGAGGGAAGTGGGTGAGCAGTTCTTC.

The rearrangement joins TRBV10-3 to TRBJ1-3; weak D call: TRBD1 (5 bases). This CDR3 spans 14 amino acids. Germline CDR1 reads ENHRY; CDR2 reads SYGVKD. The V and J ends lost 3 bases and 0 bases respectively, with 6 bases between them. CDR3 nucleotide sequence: TGTGCCATCAGTGACGGGGCCTCTGGAAACACCATATATTTT. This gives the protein CAISDGASGNTIYF.

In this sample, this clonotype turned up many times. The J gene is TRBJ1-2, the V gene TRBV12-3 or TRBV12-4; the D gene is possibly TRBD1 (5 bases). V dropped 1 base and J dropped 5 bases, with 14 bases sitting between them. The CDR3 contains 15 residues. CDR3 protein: CASSLGGGGAYGYTF. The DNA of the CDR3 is TGTGCCAGCAGTTTAGGGGGGGGGGGTGCGTATGGCTACACCTTC.

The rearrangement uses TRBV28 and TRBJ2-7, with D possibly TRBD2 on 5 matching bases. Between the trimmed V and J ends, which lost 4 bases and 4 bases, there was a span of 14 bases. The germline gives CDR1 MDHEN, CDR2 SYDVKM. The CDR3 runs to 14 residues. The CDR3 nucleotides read TGTGCCAGCAGTTGGGCGGGTCGACGGTACGAGCAGTACTTC. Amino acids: CASSWAGRRYEQYF.

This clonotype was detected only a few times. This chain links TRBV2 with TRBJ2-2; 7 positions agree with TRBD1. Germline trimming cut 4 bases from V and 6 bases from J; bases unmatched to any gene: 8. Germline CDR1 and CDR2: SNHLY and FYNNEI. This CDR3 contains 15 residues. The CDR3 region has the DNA TGTGCCAGCAGTGTGAGAGGACAGGACGCCGGGGAGCTGTTTTTT. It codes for CASSVRGQDAGELFF.

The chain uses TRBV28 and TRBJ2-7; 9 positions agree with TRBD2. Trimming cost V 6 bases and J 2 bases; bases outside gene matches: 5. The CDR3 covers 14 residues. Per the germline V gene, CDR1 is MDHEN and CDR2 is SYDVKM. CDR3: CASSGLARTYEQYF. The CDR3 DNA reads TGTGCCAGCAGCGGACTAGCGCGTACCTACGAGCAGTACTTC. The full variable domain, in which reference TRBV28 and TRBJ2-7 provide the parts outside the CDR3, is DVKVTQSSRYLVKRTGEKVFLECVQDMDHENMFWYRQDPGLGLRLIYFSYDVKMKEKGDIPEGYSVSREKKERFSLILESASTNQTSMYLCASSGLARTYEQYFGPGTRLTVT.

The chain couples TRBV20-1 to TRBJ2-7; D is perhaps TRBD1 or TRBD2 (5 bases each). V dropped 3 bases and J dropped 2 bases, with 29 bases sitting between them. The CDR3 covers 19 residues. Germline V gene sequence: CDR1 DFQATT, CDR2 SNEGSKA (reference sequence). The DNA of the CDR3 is TGCAGTGCTAGTGCGGTATACATAGCGATAGCAGGGACCCCCTACGAGCAGTACTTC. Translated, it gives CSASAVYIAIAGTPYEQYF.

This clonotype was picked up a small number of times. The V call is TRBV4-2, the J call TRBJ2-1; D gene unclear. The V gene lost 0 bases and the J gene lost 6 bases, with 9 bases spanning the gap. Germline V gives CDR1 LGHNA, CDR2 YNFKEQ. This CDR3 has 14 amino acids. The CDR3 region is CASSQDGPANEQFF. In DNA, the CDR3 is TGTGCCAGCAGCCAAGATGGCCCGGCCAATGAGCAGTTCTTC.

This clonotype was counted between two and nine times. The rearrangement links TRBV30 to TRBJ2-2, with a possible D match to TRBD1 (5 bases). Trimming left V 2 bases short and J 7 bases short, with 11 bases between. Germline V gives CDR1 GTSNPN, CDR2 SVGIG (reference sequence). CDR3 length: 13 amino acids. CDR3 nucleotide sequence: TGTGCCTGGAGTACTACAGGTTTCGGGGAGCTGTTTTTT. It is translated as CAWSTTGFGELFF.

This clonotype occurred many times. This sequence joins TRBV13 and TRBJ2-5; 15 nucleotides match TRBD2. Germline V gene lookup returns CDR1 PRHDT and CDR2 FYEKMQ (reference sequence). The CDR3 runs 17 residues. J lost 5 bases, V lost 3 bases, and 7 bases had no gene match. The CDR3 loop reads CASSFTGTSGRLETQYF. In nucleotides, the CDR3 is TGTGCCAGCAGCTTTACCGGGACTAGCGGGAGGTTGGAGACCCAGTACTTC. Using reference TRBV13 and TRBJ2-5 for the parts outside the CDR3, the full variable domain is AAGVIQSPRHLIKEKRETATLKCYPIPRHDTVYWYQQGPGQDPQFLISFYEKMQSDKGSIPDRFSAQQFSDYHSELNMSSLELGDSALYFCASSFTGTSGRLETQYFGPGTRLLVL.

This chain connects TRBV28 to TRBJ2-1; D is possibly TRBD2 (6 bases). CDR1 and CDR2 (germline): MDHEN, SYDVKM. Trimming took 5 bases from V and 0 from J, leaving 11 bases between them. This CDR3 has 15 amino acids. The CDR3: CASSTGTFSYNEQFF. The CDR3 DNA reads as TGTGCCAGCAGTACCGGGACTTTCTCCTACAATGAGCAGTTCTTC.